These 15 T cell receptor beta chains originate from one sample sequenced in a study of blood T cell repertoires in COVID-19. Libraries were prepared by immunoSEQ multiplex PCR; TCRdb keeps only in-frame clonotypes and omits some of them. The sample comprises fewer than 350,000 clones, 90% of which are singletons, and about 1.7% rests with the top ten. Sequenced material: PBMCs or T cells enriched from blood (not recorded which). Receptor source: a woman younger than 30 with acute COVID-19.

The table lists this clone with a count of one. This CDR3 reads CASSHGLEQYF. The DNA for the CDR3 is TGTGCCAGCAGCCATGGCCTTGAGCAGTACTTC. The chain is built from TRBV3-1 (or the pseudogene TRBV3-2) and TRBJ2-7; D remains ambiguous. The germline V and J ends were trimmed by 3 bases and 7 bases, with 7 bases remaining between them. Germline lookup yields CDR1 LGHDT and CDR2 YNNKEL (reference sequence). The CDR3 covers 11 residues.

The chain uses TRBV4-2 and TRBJ1-3; D is undetermined. Trimming cost V 3 bases and J 2 bases, with 5 bases left between them. Looked up from germline, CDR1 is LGHNA and CDR2 is YNFKEQ. The CDR3 covers 13 residues. The CDR3 region is CASSQRTGNTIYF. CDR3 DNA sequence: TGTGCCAGCAGCCAGCGCACTGGAAACACCATATATTTT.

The chain links TRBV19 to TRBJ2-7; possible D gene TRBD2, 6 bases. The CDR3 extends over 15 amino acids. V lost 3 bases to trimming and J lost 2 bases, with 14 bases between them. Germline loops: CDR1 LNHDA, CDR2 SQIVND (reference sequence). The CDR3 protein is CASSIAGRITYEQYF. Here the CDR3 DNA reads TGTGCCAGTAGTATCGCGGGACGGATTACCTACGAGCAGTACTTC.

This clone was picked up one time. CDR3 sequence (DNA): TGTGCCAGCAGCCAAGACCCTGGACAGGGGTATCCCTACGAGCAGTACTTC. This translates into CASSQDPGQGYPYEQYF. The gene calls are TRBV14 and TRBJ2-7, with TRBD1 matching over 9 bases. Germline trimming cut 0 bases from V and 2 bases from J; bases unmatched to any gene: 8. Germline V lookup: CDR1 SGHDN, CDR2 FVKESK. The CDR3 totals 17 residues.

The chain joins TRBV7-6 to TRBJ2-1, with TRBD2 as a possible D gene (6 bases). V was pared by 1 base and J by 4 bases, with 11 bases between. Looked up from germline, CDR1 is SGHVS and CDR2 is FNYEAQ. The CDR3 is 15 amino acids. CDR3 loop: CASSLVAESYNEQFF. The CDR3 DNA sequence: TGTGCCAGCAGCTTAGTAGCGGAGTCTTACAATGAGCAGTTCTTC.

This rearrangement joins TRBV6-2 or TRBV6-3 to TRBJ1-1; the D gene is possibly TRBD1 (5 bases). Trimming cost V 6 bases and J 6 bases, with 14 bases left between them. CDR1 MNHEY and CDR2 SVGEGT come from the germline V gene. The CDR3 loop spans 13 amino acids. Written as DNA, the CDR3 is TGTGCCAGCAGCACAGGAGGGCGCCCTGAAGCTTTCTTT. This sequence encodes CASSTGGRPEAFF.

The rearrangement uses TRBV5-1 and TRBJ2-1; 7 bases are shared with TRBD1. The CDR3 consists of 15 residues. The germline gives CDR1 SGHRS, CDR2 YFSETQ. Germline trimming cut 1 base from V and 7 bases from J; bases unmatched to any gene: 8. The CDR3 spells CASSLTVPTGNEQFF. CDR3 sequence (DNA): TGCGCCAGCAGCTTGACGGTTCCGACAGGGAATGAGCAGTTCTTC.

V gene TRBV25-1 combines with J gene TRBJ2-7; D perhaps matches TRBD2 (6 bases). The CDR3 covers 13 residues. Germline V gene data show CDR1 as MGHDK and CDR2 as SYGVNS. Between the trimmed V and J ends, which lost 6 bases and 2 bases, there was a span of 11 bases. CDR3 in DNA: TGTGCCAGCAGGGACGGGGGAACCTACGAGCAGTACTTC. Translation: CASRDGGTYEQYF.

The chain is built from TRBV4-1 and TRBJ1-6; possible D gene TRBD1, 6 bases. Germline CDR1 and CDR2: MGHRA and YSYEKL. Trimming removed 6 bases from V and 2 bases from J, with 14 bases in between. The CDR3 extends over 16 amino acids. The chain's CDR3 is CASSRIQGAYNSPLHF. In nucleotides, the CDR3 is TGCGCCAGCAGTCGGATACAGGGTGCCTATAATTCACCCCTCCACTTT.

The chain employs TRBV27 and TRBJ1-1; possible D gene TRBD1, 5 bases. The CDR3 runs 16 residues. The V gene lost 2 bases and the J gene lost 0 bases, with 13 bases spanning the gap. From germline, CDR1 is MNHEY and CDR2 SMNVEV (reference sequence). This chain's CDR3 is CASSLTQVIMNTEAFF. CDR3 nucleotide sequence: TGTGCCAGCAGTTTAACACAGGTGATCATGAACACTGAAGCTTTCTTT.

The chain joins TRBV27 to TRBJ2-5; D gene uncertain. Looked up from germline, CDR1 is MNHEY and CDR2 is SMNVEV (reference sequence). Trimming removed 1 base at V and 0 bases at J, with 6 bases between. This CDR3 contains 14 residues. CDR3 DNA sequence: TGTGCCAGCAGTTTATTCGGAGACCAAGAGACCCAGTACTTC. Amino acid sequence: CASSLFGDQETQYF.

This clone turned up a few times. The chain employs TRBV27 and TRBJ2-7, with a possible D match to TRBD1 (5 bases). Germline CDR1 MNHEY, CDR2 SMNVEV (reference sequence). There are 13 residues in the CDR3. The V end lost 5 bases, the J end lost 5 bases, and 13 bases lay between the germline ends. The CDR3 spells CASSIRQNDEQYF. In DNA, the CDR3 is TGTGCCAGCAGTATACGACAGAACGACGAGCAGTACTTC.

The chain employs TRBV7-8 and TRBJ1-2; 10 nucleotides line up with TRBD1. Trimming cost V 1 base and J 6 bases; bases outside gene matches: 2. Per the germline V gene, CDR1 is SGHVS and CDR2 is FQNEAQ. This CDR3 is built from 14 residues. The CDR3 reads CASSLGTGGDGYTF. CDR3 nucleotides: TGTGCCAGCAGCTTAGGGACAGGGGGAGATGGCTACACCTTC.

V and J are TRBV25-1 and TRBJ1-4; D is ambiguous. The V gene's germline CDR1 is MGHDK and CDR2 SYGVNS. The CDR3 spans 14 residues. V was clipped by 2 bases and J by 2 bases, with 6 bases between them. The DNA for the CDR3 is TGTGCCAGCAGTGAAGCCGGGACTAATGAAAAACTGTTTTTT. It encodes CASSEAGTNEKLFF.

This rearrangement joins TRBV6-5 to TRBJ1-6; no clear D gene. V lost 5 bases and J lost 9, with 17 bases in between. CDR1 is MNHEY and CDR2 is SVGAGI in the germline V gene. The CDR3 covers 15 residues. This CDR3 is CASSTSGVHTSPLHF. The DNA for the CDR3 is TGTGCCAGCAGTACCTCGGGAGTTCACACTTCACCCCTCCACTTT.